These 14 T cell receptor beta chains share one sample of origin, sequenced in a study of T cells in Graves' hyperthyroidism and ophthalmopathy. Authors of the study amplified TCR beta CDR3 regions from RNA transcripts. A set of HTBI primers served as the primers for a first-round RT-PCR of the TCR CDR3. TCRdb processed the multiplex PCR reads anew with MiXCR; each CDR3 protein has one entry. This repertoire shows 500,000 or so distinct CDR3 sequences, roughly a sixth found once; its top ten account for about 16%. The sample comprised blood. All receptors derive from a woman aged 18-29 years with Graves' ophthalmopathy.

This clonotype showed up many times. The chain links TRBV30 to TRBJ2-1, with D possibly being TRBD2 (6 bases). Trimming took off 5 bases at V and 10 bases at J, with 24 bases between the two ends. The CDR3 length is 15 residues. CDR1 is GTSNPN and CDR2 is SVGIG in the germline V gene (reference sequence). CDR3 region: CAWGIPGLRGWEQFF. CDR3 sequence (DNA): TGTGCCTGGGGGATTCCGGGACTGAGGGGTTGGGAGCAGTTCTTC.

This clonotype was seen many times. The chain combines TRBV12-3 or TRBV12-4 with TRBJ1-2, with D possibly TRBD1 on 6 matching bases. V lost 1 base, J lost 6 bases, and 21 bases lay in between. The CDR3 is made up of 17 amino acids. The CDR3 reads CASSLVSVGGPPDGYTF. The CDR3 DNA reads TGTGCCAGCAGTTTAGTTTCCGTGGGGGGGCCCCCCGATGGCTACACCTTC.

In its sample, this clonotype was seen a few times. The chain is built from TRBV6-2 or TRBV6-3 and TRBJ1-4, with D unresolved. The CDR3 consists of 14 residues. V was cut by 6 bases and J by 1 base, with 9 bases left in between. Germline V gene data show CDR1 as MNHEY and CDR2 as SVGEGT. CDR3 bases: TGTGCCAGCAGCCCCCCAGGAACTAATGAAAAACTGTTTTTT. Protein: CASSPPGTNEKLFF.

This clonotype was counted only a few times. V is TRBV4-1 and J is TRBJ1-6; 9 bases line up with TRBD1. CDR3 length: 17 residues. Germline loops: CDR1 MGHRA, CDR2 YSYEKL. After removal of 4 bases from V and 7 bases from J, the junction contained 11 bases not matched to a gene. The CDR3 DNA follows: TGCGCCAGCAGCCCAAACGCCGGGACAGGGTGGAATTCACCCCTCCACTTT. Translating gives CASSPNAGTGWNSPLHF.

The table lists this clonotype with many counts. The V and J genes are TRBV5-1 and TRBJ1-1, with a tentative D call TRBD1 (6 bases). Per germline, CDR1 SGHRS and CDR2 YFSETQ. With 0 bases removed from V and 0 bases from J, the gap between germline ends came to 12 bases. The CDR3 has 16 amino acids. The CDR3 is CASSLASGHLNTEAFF. The CDR3, as DNA: TGCGCCAGCAGCTTGGCCTCGGGACACCTGAACACTGAAGCTTTCTTT.

As for this clonotype: This clone may be a read error of a much larger clone one base away. V and J are TRBV30 and TRBJ2-7; a weak D match, TRBD2 (5 bases). The germline CDR1 and CDR2 sequences are GTSNPN and SVGIG (reference sequence). Between the trimmed V and J ends, which lost 3 bases and 5 bases, there was a span of 17 bases. There are 14 residues in the CDR3. For the CDR3, the DNA is TGTGCCTGGAGGTCATGGCGGGCTTCCCACGAGCAGTACTTC. Translating it yields CAWRSWRASHEQYF.

This clonotype has ten or more counts. This rearrangement joins TRBV10-3 to TRBJ1-5; 7 nucleotides match TRBD1. This CDR3 has 15 amino acids. V was pared by 2 bases and J by 5 bases, with 6 bases of the junction left unmatched. Germline V gene lookup returns CDR1 ENHRY and CDR2 SYGVKD. This CDR3 reads CAISELWTGDQPQHF. DNA of the CDR3: TGTGCCATCAGTGAGCTCTGGACAGGAGATCAGCCCCAGCATTTT.

This clonotype was counted once. Because the CDR3 is missing its conserved closing phenylalanine or tryptophan, this is likely a read error. The V call is TRBV7-6, the J call TRBJ2-5, with TRBD1 identical over 7 bases. V was pared by 5 bases and J by 2 bases, with 5 bases of the junction left unmatched. CDR1 and CDR2 (germline): SGHVS, FNYEAQ. CDR3 size: 14 residues. DNA of the CDR3: TGTGCCAGCAGCCCCCGGACAGGACAAGAGACCCAGTACCTC. This codes for CASSPRTGQETQYL.

This clonotype was recorded many times. The rearrangement uses TRBV6-1 and TRBJ2-2, with 9 bases aligning to TRBD1. The J segment lost 4 bases and the V segment lost 5 bases, leaving 5 bases of the junction unmatched. The CDR3 sequence is 15 residues long. Germline V CDR1 and CDR2: MNHNS, SASEGT. The DNA of the CDR3 is TGTGCCAGCAGTTCACGACAGGGGGGCACCGGGGAGCTGTTTTTT. This sequence encodes CASSSRQGGTGELFF.

The chain combines TRBV7-6 with TRBJ2-2, with 11 bases aligning to TRBD1. J lost 6 bases, V lost 1 base, and 4 bases had no gene match. The length of the CDR3 is 16 residues. Germline V CDR1 and CDR2: SGHVS, FNYEAQ. The CDR3 nucleotides read TGTGCCAGCAGCTTAGTGGGACAGGGGGTCTCCGGGGAGCTGTTTTTT. Translation: CASSLVGQGVSGELFF.

This clonotype has more than one count but fewer than ten. This sequence joins TRBV29-1 and TRBJ2-3; a weak D match, TRBD1 (6 bases). V lost 4 bases and J lost 0, with 14 bases in between. This CDR3 is 15 amino acids long. Germline V gene sequence: CDR1 SQVTM, CDR2 ANQGSEA. CDR3 region: CSVVGKDSSTDTQYF. CDR3 bases: TGCAGCGTTGTAGGAAAGGACAGCAGCACAGATACGCAGTATTTT.

This clonotype was seen a few times. The J gene is TRBJ2-2, the V gene TRBV11-1; 9 bases fit TRBD2. The CDR3 consists of 15 residues. The germline CDR1 and CDR2 sequences are SGHAT and FQDESV (reference sequence). V lost 4 bases and J lost 7; bases outside the gene matches: 7. CDR3: CASSSLAGEVGELFF. The CDR3, as DNA: TGTGCCAGCAGCTCATTAGCGGGAGAGGTCGGGGAGCTGTTTTTT.

V usage is TRBV5-6 and J usage is TRBJ1-4; D may be TRBD1 (5 bases). The germline V gene has CDR1 SGHDT and CDR2 YYEEEE. Trimming shortened V by 2 bases and J by 8 bases, and 10 bases separated the two germline ends. This CDR3 is 13 amino acids long. CDR3 residues: CASSFWDGEKLFF. The CDR3 DNA reads TGTGCCAGCAGCTTTTGGGACGGCGAAAAACTGTTTTTT.

This clonotype has more than one count but fewer than ten. DNA for the CDR3: TGTGCCTGGAGTCTTTCCACCGGGACAGGGATGGACGATGAGCAGTTCTTC. The encoded protein is CAWSLSTGTGMDDEQFF. The rearrangement links TRBV30 to TRBJ2-1; 9 positions agree with TRBD1. The CDR3 covers 17 residues. J was trimmed by 8 bases and V by 2 bases; bases with no gene match: 16. CDR1 is GTSNPN, CDR2 SVGIG, per germline (reference sequence).